Presented here are 17 T cell receptor beta chains from one specimen sequenced in a study of T cells after yellow fever vaccination. One entry per CDR3 protein, called by TCRdb with MiXCR from the 5' RACE reads. This sample carries 200,000 to 250,000 distinct CDR3 sequences, less than 8.5% of them seen once, and the ten largest clones take roughly 0.86%. This specimen consisted of CD4+ T cells sorted from PBMCs, obtained 15 days after the yellow fever booster vaccination. Every receptor here comes from a man younger than 40 who received the YFV17D yellow fever vaccine.

The chain has TRBV6-1 and TRBJ1-2; TRBD1 might be the D (5 bases). V was pared by 5 bases and J by 2 bases, with 9 bases between. The CDR3 length is 13 residues. The germline CDR1 and CDR2 sequences are MNHNS and SASEGT. The CDR3 is CASSQRQNYGYTF. Written as DNA, the CDR3 is TGTGCCAGCAGTCAAAGACAGAACTATGGCTACACCTTC.

This clonotype was picked up many times. This sequence joins TRBV7-2 and TRBJ2-3, with TRBD1 matching over 12 bases. The ends lost 5 bases at V and 6 bases at J; junction bases unmatched: 3. Germline V gene data show CDR1 as SGHTA and CDR2 as FQGNSA. There are 14 residues in the CDR3. The CDR3 coding sequence is TGTGCCAGCAGCCGGGACAGGGGGCGGGATACGCAGTATTTT. Protein sequence: CASSRDRGRDTQYF.

The gene calls are TRBV7-2 and TRBJ1-1; D is possibly TRBD1 (6 bases). In germline, CDR1 is SGHTA, CDR2 FQGNSA. The CDR3 length is 14 residues. V was pared by 5 bases and J by 11 bases, with 21 bases between. The CDR3 sequence is CASSQTAGAGRAFF. The CDR3 region has the DNA TGTGCCAGCAGCCAGACTGCGGGGGCTGGTAGGGCTTTCTTT.

This clonotype was seen a handful of times. The V gene is TRBV4-1, the J gene TRBJ1-5; D is ambiguous. There are 15 residues in the CDR3. V gave up 0 bases and J gave up 7 bases, with 13 bases separating them. In germline, CDR1 is MGHRA, CDR2 YSYEKL. CDR3 protein: CASSQEEARGQPQHF. CDR3 coding DNA: TGCGCCAGCAGCCAAGAGGAGGCTCGGGGACAGCCCCAGCATTTT.

CDR3 coding DNA: TGTGCCATCAGTACCGGGCCTTCCTACGAGCAGTACTTC. Residues: CAISTGPSYEQYF. The V and J genes are TRBV10-3 and TRBJ2-7; no clear D gene. The CDR3 covers 13 residues. With 5 bases removed from V and 1 base from J, the gap between germline ends came to 9 bases. The germline V gene has CDR1 ENHRY and CDR2 SYGVKD.

This clonotype was seen ten or more times. The rearrangement joins TRBV7-8 to TRBJ2-1; TRBD2 matches at 8 bases. The CDR3 is made up of 17 amino acids. Germline CDR1 is SGHVS and CDR2 is FQNEAQ. J lost 6 bases, V lost 5 bases, and 15 bases had no gene match. The CDR3 DNA sequence: TGTGCCAGCAGCCCGACCCCACTAGCGGTACTGGCCAATGAGCAGTTCTTC. This codes for CASSPTPLAVLANEQFF. The variable domain in full, with the rest retrieved from reference TRBV7-8 and TRBJ2-1, is GAGVSQSPRYKVAKRGQDVALRCDPISGHVSLFWYQQALGQGPEFLTYFQNEAQLDKSGLPSDRFFAERPEGSVSTLKIQRTQQEDSAVYLCASSPTPLAVLANEQFFGPGTRLTVL.

Only a few counts were recorded for this clonotype. The chain links TRBV5-1 to TRBJ2-7, with D possibly TRBD1 on 5 matching bases. Trimming removed 2 bases from V and 2 bases from J, with 11 bases in between. CDR1 SGHRS and CDR2 YFSETQ come from the germline V gene. The CDR3 has 14 residues. CDR3 region: CASSFRGSTYEQYF. CDR3 in DNA: TGCGCCAGCAGCTTTAGGGGTAGCACCTACGAGCAGTACTTC. Full variable domain (missing parts from reference TRBV5-1 and TRBJ2-7): KAGVTQTPRYLIKTRGQQVTLSCSPISGHRSVSWYQQTPGQGLQFLFEYFSETQRNKGNFPGRFSGRQFSNSRSEMNVSTLELGDSALYLCASSFRGSTYEQYFGPGTRLTVT.

This clonotype was detected only a few times. The V gene is TRBV15, the J gene TRBJ2-7; 12 nucleotides align to TRBD2. Germline V gene sequence: CDR1 LNHNV, CDR2 YYDKDF (reference sequence). V shed 1 base and J 3 bases; nucleotides not matched to a gene: 10. CDR3 length: 18 residues. CDR3 sequence reads: CATSRAPKTSGSFYEQYF. CDR3 nucleotide sequence: TGTGCCACCAGCAGAGCTCCCAAGACTAGCGGGAGTTTCTACGAGCAGTACTTC.

This clonotype came up a few times. The chain carries TRBV20-1 and TRBJ2-3; TRBD2 is a possible D gene (5 bases). The V end was cut by 0 bases, the J end by 2 bases, with 15 bases between. The CDR3 has 16 residues. CDR1 and CDR2 (germline): DFQATT, SNEGSKA (reference sequence). CDR3 bases: TGCAGTGCTAGAGAAGGAGGATCCCTACCCACAGATACGCAGTATTTT. Translating gives CSAREGGSLPTDTQYF.

The chain joins TRBV5-4 to TRBJ2-1; D remains ambiguous. CDR1 SGHNT and CDR2 YYREEE come from the germline V gene (reference sequence). V was shortened by 1 base and J by 7 bases, with 6 bases between the two germline ends. This CDR3 has 12 amino acids. The CDR3 nucleotides are TGTGCCAGCAGCTTGATGAAGAATGAGCAGTTCTTC. Translating gives CASSLMKNEQFF.

A few counts support this clonotype. This sequence joins TRBV20-1 and TRBJ2-1; D might be TRBD2 (5 bases). The CDR3 sequence is 14 residues long. Germline CDR1 DFQATT, CDR2 SNEGSKA (reference sequence). V was pared by 6 bases and J by 0 bases, with 12 bases between. The CDR3, as DNA: TGCAGTGCCAGACGGGAAAACTCCTACAATGAGCAGTTCTTC. It encodes CSARRENSYNEQFF.

V gene TRBV19 combines with J gene TRBJ2-6; no definite D call. The CDR3 runs 15 residues. Trimming took off 8 bases at V and 0 bases at J, with 11 bases between the two ends. Germline loops: CDR1 LNHDA, CDR2 SQIVND (reference sequence). The CDR3 loop is CASSQPSSGANVLTF. The CDR3 region has the DNA TGTGCCAGTTCACAGCCGTCCTCTGGGGCCAACGTCCTGACTTTC.

This clonotype was seen more than once but under ten times. The V gene is TRBV7-2, the J gene TRBJ2-5, with TRBD2 identical over 9 bases. Unmatched junction bases numbered 10, after V lost 1 base and J lost 7 bases. CDR1 and CDR2 from the germline V gene are SGHTA and FQGNSA. This CDR3 is built from 16 residues. The CDR3 is CASSLEAAGGLGTQYF. The CDR3 nucleotides are TGTGCCAGCAGCTTAGAGGCCGCGGGGGGGTTAGGGACCCAGTACTTC. The full variable domain, with the rest looked up from reference TRBV7-2 and TRBJ2-5, is GAGVSQSPSNKVTEKGKDVELRCDPISGHTALYWYRQSLGQGLEFLIYFQGNSAPDKSGLPSDRFSAERTGGSVSTLTIQRTQQEDSAVYLCASSLEAAGGLGTQYFGPGTRLLVL.

This clonotype was counted a few times. Here the CDR3 reads CASRRTSGDYNEQFF. CDR3 bases: TGTGCCAGCAGGCGGACTAGCGGGGACTACAATGAGCAGTTCTTC. The chain uses TRBV7-9 and TRBJ2-1, with 12 bases identical to TRBD2. There are 15 residues in the CDR3. The V gene end was trimmed by 6 bases and the J gene end by 3 bases; junction bases not matched to a gene: 3. Germline V gives CDR1 SEHNR, CDR2 FQNEAQ (reference sequence). Supplemented by reference TRBV7-9 and TRBJ2-1, the full variable domain reads DTGVSQNPRHKITKRGQNVTFRCDPISEHNRLYWYRQTLGQGPEFLTYFQNEAQLEKSRLLSDRFSAERPKGSFSTLEIQRTEQGDSAMYLCASRRTSGDYNEQFFGPGTRLTVL.

This clonotype was seen a handful of times. CDR3 sequence: CASSWVVDDTQYF. The DNA for the CDR3 is TGTGCCAGCAGCTGGGTCGTCGACGATACGCAGTATTTT. The rearrangement uses TRBV7-2 and TRBJ2-3; D gene ambiguous. Deletions cut 4 bases from V and 6 bases from J, with 11 bases between. Germline V gives CDR1 SGHTA, CDR2 FQGNSA. The CDR3 sequence is 13 residues long. Combining the CDR3 with reference TRBV7-2 and TRBJ2-3 gives the whole variable domain GAGVSQSPSNKVTEKGKDVELRCDPISGHTALYWYRQSLGQGLEFLIYFQGNSAPDKSGLPSDRFSAERTGGSVSTLTIQRTQQEDSAVYLCASSWVVDDTQYFGPGTRLTVL.

This clonotype has ten or more counts. The chain is built from TRBV12-3 or TRBV12-4 and TRBJ2-5; TRBD2 agrees at 11 bases. Trimming removed 6 bases from V and 5 bases from J; junction bases left unmatched: 8. The CDR3 extends over 15 amino acids. Here the CDR3 DNA reads TGTGCCAGCAGCCTAGCGGGAGGACGTGTGGAGACCCAGTACTTC. The encoded protein is CASSLAGGRVETQYF.

V and J are TRBV6-5 and TRBJ2-3; tentatively, D is TRBD2 (6 bases). The length of the CDR3 is 14 residues. V shed 2 bases and J shed 7 bases, with 13 bases lying between them. CDR1 is MNHEY, CDR2 SVGAGI, per germline. The CDR3 sequence is CASSYVRDSYTQYF. The CDR3 region has the DNA TGTGCCAGCAGTTACGTCCGGGACTCATATACGCAGTATTTT.